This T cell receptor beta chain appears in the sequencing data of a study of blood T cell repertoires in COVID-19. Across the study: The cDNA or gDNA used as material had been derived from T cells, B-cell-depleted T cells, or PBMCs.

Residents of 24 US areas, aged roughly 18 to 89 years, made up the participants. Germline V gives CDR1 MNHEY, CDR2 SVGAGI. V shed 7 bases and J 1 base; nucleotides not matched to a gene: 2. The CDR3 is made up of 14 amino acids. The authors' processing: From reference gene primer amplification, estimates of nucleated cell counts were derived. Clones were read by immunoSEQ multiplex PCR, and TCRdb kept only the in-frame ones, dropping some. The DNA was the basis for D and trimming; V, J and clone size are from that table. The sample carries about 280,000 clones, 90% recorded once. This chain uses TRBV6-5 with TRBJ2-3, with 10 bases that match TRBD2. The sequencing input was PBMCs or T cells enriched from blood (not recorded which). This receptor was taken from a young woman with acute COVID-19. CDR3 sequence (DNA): TGTGCCAGCAACCTAGCGGGAGGCACAGATACGCAGTATTTT. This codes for CASNLAGGTDTQYF.